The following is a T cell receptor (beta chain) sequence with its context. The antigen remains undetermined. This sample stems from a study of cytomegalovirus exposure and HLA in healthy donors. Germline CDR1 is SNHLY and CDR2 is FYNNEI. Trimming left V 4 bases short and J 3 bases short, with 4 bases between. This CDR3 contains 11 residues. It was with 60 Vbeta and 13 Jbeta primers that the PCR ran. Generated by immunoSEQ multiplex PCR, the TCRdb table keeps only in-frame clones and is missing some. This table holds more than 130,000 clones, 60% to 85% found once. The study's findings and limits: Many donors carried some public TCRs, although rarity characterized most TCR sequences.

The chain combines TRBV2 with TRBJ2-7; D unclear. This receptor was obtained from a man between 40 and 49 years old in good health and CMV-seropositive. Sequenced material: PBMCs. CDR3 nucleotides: TGTGCCAGCAGTGTATTCTACGAGCAGTACTTC. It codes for CASSVFYEQYF.